These 2 T cell receptor beta chains came from one sample sequenced in a study of post-analysis software for immune sequencing data. Overall study findings and caveats: Relative to controls, patients had roughly five TRBV segments at higher frequency, with TRBV5-6, TRBV5-1 and TRBV20-1 among these.

Antigens of these TCRs are unknown. Every TCR beta cDNA library bore unique molecular identifiers. One entry per CDR3 protein, called by TCRdb with MiXCR from the PCR reads. Among roughly 700,000 distinct CDR3 sequences listed, approximately 30% were seen once. The sequenced material came from blood. The receptors originated from a girl aged 5 to 17 with multiple sclerosis.

This chain links TRBV2 with TRBJ2-7, with D possibly TRBD2 on 6 matching bases. Germline V CDR1 and CDR2: SNHLY, FYNNEI. The CDR3 consists of 17 residues. Trimming removed 7 bases from V and 0 bases from J, with 22 bases in between. CDR3 DNA: TGTGCCAGCATGGGTAGCGGATTACCAGACACCTCCTACGAGCAGTACTTC. Amino acid sequence: CASMGSGLPDTSYEQYF.

The V and J genes are TRBV5-5 and TRBJ2-7; D possibly corresponds to TRBD1 (6 bases). This CDR3 is built from 16 residues. Trimming pared 0 bases from V and 3 bases from J, leaving 16 bases between. CDR1 and CDR2 (germline): SGHKS, YYEKEE (reference sequence). For the CDR3, the DNA is TGTGCCAGCAGCTTGGCCTCCCGAGACAGGATCTACGAGCAGTACTTC. It specifies CASSLASRDRIYEQYF.